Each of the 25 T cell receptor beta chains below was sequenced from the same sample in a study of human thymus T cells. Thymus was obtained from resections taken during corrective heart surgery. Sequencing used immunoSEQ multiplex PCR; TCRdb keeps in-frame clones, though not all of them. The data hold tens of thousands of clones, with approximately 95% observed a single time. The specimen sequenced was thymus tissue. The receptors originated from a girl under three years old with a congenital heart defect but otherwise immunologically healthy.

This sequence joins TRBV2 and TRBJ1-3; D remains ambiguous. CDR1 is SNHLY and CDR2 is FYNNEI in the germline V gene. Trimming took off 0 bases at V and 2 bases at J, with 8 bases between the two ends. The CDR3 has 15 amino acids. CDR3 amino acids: CASSEAGRAGNTIYF. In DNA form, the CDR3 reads TGTGCCAGCAGTGAAGCTGGAAGGGCTGGAAACACCATATATTTT.

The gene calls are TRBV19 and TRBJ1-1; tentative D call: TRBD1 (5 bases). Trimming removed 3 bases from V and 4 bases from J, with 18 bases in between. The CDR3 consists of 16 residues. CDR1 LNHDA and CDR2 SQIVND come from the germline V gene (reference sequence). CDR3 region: CASSMGTSEGPTEAFF. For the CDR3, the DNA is TGTGCCAGTAGTATGGGGACCTCAGAGGGACCCACTGAAGCTTTCTTT.

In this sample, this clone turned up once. The CDR3 spells CASSPVANYGYTF. In nucleotides, the CDR3 is TGTGCCAGCAGCCCCGTTGCGAACTATGGCTACACCTTC. The chain joins TRBV7-9 to TRBJ1-2, with D unclear. V dropped 5 bases and J dropped 2 bases, with 9 bases sitting between them. The CDR3 is 13 residues long. CDR1 is SEHNR, CDR2 FQNEAQ, per germline (reference sequence).

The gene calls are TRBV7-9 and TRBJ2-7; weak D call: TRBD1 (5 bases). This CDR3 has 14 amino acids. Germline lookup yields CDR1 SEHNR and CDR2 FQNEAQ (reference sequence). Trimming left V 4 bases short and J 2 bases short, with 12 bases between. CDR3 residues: CASSYNRSTYEQYF. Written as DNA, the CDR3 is TGTGCCAGCAGCTATAACAGGTCCACCTACGAGCAGTACTTC.

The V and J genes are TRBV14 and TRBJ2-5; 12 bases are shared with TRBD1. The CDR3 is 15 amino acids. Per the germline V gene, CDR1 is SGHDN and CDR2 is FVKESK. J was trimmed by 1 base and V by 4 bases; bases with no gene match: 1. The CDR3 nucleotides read TGTGCCAGCAGCCGGGACAGGGGGCGCCAAGAGACCCAGTACTTC. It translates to CASSRDRGRQETQYF.

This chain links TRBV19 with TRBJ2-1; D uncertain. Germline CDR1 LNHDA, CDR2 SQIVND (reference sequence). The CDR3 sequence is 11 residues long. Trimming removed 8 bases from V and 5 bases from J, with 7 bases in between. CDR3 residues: CASGKNNEQFF. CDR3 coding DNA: TGTGCCAGTGGGAAGAACAATGAGCAGTTCTTC.

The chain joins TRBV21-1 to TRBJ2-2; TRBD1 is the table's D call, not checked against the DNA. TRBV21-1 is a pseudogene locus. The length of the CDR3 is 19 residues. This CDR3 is CASSRDRQKLDGGGGELFF. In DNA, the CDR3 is TGTGCCAGCTCTAGGGACAGGCAAAAGCTGGACGGAGGCGGAGGGGAGCTGTTTTTT.

This CDR3 is CASSPRTEPFSGANVLTF. CDR3 DNA: TGTGCCAGCAGTCCGAGGACAGAACCCTTCTCTGGGGCCAACGTCCTGACTTTC. The rearrangement uses TRBV27 and TRBJ2-6; the D gene is possibly TRBD1 (6 bases). V lost 5 bases and J lost 0, with 17 bases in between. The germline V gene encodes CDR1 MNHEY and CDR2 SMNVEV (reference sequence). The CDR3 is 18 residues long.

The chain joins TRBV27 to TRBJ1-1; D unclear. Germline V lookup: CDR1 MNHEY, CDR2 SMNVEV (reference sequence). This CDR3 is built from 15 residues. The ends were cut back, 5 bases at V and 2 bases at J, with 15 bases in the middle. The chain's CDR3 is CASSPDPKENTEAFF. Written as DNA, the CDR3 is TGTGCCAGCAGTCCGGACCCGAAAGAAAACACTGAAGCTTTCTTT.

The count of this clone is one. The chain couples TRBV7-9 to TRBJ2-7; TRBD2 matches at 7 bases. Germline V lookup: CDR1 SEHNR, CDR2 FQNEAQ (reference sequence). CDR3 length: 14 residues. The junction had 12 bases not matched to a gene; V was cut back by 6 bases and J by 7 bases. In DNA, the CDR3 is TGTGCCAGCAGGCCCCGGGGGGAGCCTGGAGAGCAGTACTTC. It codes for CASRPRGEPGEQYF.

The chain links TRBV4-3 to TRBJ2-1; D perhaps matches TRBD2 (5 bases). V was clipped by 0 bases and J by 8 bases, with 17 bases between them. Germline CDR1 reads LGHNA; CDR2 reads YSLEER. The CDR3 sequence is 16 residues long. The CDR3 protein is CASSQDSDGIADEQFF. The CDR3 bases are TGCGCCAGCAGCCAAGATAGCGACGGGATAGCAGATGAGCAGTTCTTC.

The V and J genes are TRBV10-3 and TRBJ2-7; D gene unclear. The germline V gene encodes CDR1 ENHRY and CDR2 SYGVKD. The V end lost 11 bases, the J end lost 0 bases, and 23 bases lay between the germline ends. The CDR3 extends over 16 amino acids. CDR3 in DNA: TGTGCCGTAAGAGTCGCGGCCCTGGATAGCTCCTACGAGCAGTACTTC. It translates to CAVRVAALDSSYEQYF.

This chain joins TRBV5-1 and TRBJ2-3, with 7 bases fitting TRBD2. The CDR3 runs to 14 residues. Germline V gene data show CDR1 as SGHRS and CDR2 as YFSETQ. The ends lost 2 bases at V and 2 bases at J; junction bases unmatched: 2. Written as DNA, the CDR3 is TGCGCCAGCAGCTTACTAGCGCCCACAGATACGCAGTATTTT. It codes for CASSLLAPTDTQYF.

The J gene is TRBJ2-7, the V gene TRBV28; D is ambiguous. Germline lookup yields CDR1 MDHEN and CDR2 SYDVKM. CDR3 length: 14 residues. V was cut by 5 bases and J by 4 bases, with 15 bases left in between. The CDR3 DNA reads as TGTGCCAGCAGTCACCCCCTTCGGGTTTACGAGCAGTACTTC. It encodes CASSHPLRVYEQYF.

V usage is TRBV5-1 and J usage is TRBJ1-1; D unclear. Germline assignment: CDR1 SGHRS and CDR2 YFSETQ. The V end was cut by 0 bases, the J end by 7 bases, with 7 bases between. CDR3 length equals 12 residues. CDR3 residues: CASSLEVGEAFF. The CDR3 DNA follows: TGCGCCAGCAGCTTGGAGGTGGGTGAAGCTTTCTTT.

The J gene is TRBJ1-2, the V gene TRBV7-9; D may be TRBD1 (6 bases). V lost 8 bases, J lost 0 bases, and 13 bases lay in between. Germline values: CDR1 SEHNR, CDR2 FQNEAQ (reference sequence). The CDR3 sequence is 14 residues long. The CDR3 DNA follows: TGTGCCAGCCGAAACAGGGAAGCTAACTATGGCTACACCTTC. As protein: CASRNREANYGYTF.

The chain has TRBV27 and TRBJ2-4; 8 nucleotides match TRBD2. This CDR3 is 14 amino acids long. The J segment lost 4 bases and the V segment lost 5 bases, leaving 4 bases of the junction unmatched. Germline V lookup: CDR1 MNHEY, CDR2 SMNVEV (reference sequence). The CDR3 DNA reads TGTGCCAGCAGTGGGGGACTAGGAAAAAACATTCAGTACTTC. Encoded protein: CASSGGLGKNIQYF.

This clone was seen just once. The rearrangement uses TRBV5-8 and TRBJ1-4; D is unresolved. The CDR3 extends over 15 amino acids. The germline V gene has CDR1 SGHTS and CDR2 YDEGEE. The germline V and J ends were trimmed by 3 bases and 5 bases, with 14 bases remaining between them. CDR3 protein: CASSSVTGSNEKLFF. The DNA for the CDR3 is TGTGCCAGCAGCTCAGTTACGGGTTCAAATGAAAAACTGTTTTTT.

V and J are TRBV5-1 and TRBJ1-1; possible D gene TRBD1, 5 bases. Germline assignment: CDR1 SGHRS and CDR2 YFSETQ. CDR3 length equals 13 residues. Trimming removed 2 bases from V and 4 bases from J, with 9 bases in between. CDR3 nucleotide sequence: TGCGCCAGCAGCTTAAGGGGAGGCACTGAAGCTTTCTTT. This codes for CASSLRGGTEAFF.

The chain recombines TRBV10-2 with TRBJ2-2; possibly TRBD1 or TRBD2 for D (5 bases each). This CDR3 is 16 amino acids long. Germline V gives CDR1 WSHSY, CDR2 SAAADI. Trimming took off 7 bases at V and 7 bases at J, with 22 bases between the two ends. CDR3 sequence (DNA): TGCGCCAGCATGTCAAAGGGACGCCAGGGCAACGGGGAGCTGTTTTTT. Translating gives CASMSKGRQGNGELFF.

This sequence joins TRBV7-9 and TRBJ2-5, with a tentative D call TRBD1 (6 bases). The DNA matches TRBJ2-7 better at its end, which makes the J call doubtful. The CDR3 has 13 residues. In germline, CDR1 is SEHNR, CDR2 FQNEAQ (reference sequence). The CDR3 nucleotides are TGTGCCAGCAGCCTGACAGGAAACTACGAGCAGTACTTC. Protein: CASSLTGNYEQYF.

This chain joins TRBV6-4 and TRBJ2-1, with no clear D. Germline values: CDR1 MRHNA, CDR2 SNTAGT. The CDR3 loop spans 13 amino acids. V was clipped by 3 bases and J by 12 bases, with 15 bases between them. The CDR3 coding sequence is TGTGCCAGCAGTGAGGCGTGGGGAACGGTGCAGTTCTTC. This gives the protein CASSEAWGTVQFF.

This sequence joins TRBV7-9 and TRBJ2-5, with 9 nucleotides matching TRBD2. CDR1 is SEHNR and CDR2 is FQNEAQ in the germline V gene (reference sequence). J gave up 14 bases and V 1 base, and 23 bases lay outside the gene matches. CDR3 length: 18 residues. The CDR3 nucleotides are TGTGCCAGCAGCTTAGGGGGATCCGTGCGGGAGGGTCATCTAAGATTATACTTC. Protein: CASSLGGSVREGHLRLYF.

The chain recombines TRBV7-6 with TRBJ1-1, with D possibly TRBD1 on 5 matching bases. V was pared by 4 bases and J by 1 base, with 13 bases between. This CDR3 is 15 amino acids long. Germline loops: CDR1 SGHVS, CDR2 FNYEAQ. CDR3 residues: CASSWDGGSNTEAFF. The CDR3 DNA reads TGTGCCAGCAGCTGGGATGGGGGGTCGAACACTGAAGCTTTCTTT.

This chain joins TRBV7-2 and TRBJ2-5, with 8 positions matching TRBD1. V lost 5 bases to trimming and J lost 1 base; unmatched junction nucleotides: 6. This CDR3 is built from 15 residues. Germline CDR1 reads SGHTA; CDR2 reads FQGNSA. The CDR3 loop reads CASSPPGQGQETQYF. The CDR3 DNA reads TGTGCCAGCAGCCCACCCGGACAGGGCCAAGAGACCCAGTACTTC.